The 12 T cell receptor beta chains reported below all come from one sample, sequenced in a study of T-cell memory formation after mild COVID-19. Each CDR3 protein is one row after TCRdb ran MiXCR on the 5' RACE reads. The table has 450,000 or so distinct CDR3 sequences, about 19% seen once. The sample consisted of PBMCs or a T cell subset sorted from them (not recorded which). The source of these receptors is an adult woman who had mild COVID-19 (a few samples of this study predate the infection). Cell type and time point are not known.

The chain joins TRBV5-1 to TRBJ1-1, with a tentative D call TRBD1 (5 bases). Per the germline V gene, CDR1 is SGHRS and CDR2 is YFSETQ. This CDR3 contains 15 residues. V was trimmed by 2 bases and J by 4 bases, leaving 15 bases between them. The CDR3 loop is CASSFLLTGATEAFF. CDR3 DNA sequence: TGCGCCAGCAGCTTTCTACTAACCGGGGCCACTGAAGCTTTCTTT.

The chain recombines TRBV7-2 with TRBJ2-5; the D gene is possibly TRBD2 (6 bases). Germline loops: CDR1 SGHTA, CDR2 FQGNSA. CDR3 size: 15 residues. Trimming pared 0 bases from V and 6 bases from J, leaving 14 bases between. The CDR3 loop reads CASSLALGGGKTQYF. The CDR3 nucleotides are TGTGCCAGCAGCTTAGCGCTCGGTGGGGGGAAGACCCAGTACTTC.

A few counts support this clonotype. V usage is TRBV4-2 and J usage is TRBJ2-1; 8 bases align to TRBD2. Germline CDR1 is LGHNA and CDR2 is YNFKEQ. Trimming took 0 bases from V and 4 from J; bases not matched to a gene: 5. The length of the CDR3 is 16 residues. In DNA, the CDR3 is TGTGCCAGCAGCCAAGATACGGCTAGCGGGTACAATGAGCAGTTCTTC. This codes for CASSQDTASGYNEQFF.

V gene TRBV12-3 or TRBV12-4 combines with J gene TRBJ2-1, with TRBD2 matching 15 bases. This CDR3 comprises 18 residues. Trimming took 3 bases from V and 5 from J; bases not matched to a gene: 8. CDR3 coding DNA: TGTGCCAGCAGTTTCCCAGGACTAGCGGGGGGGACTAACAATGAGCAGTTCTTC. Translated, it gives CASSFPGLAGGTNNEQFF.

The CDR3 sequence is CASSPPFSRNTEAFF. Written as DNA, the CDR3 is TGTGCCAGCAGCCCCCCTTTCTCACGGAACACTGAAGCTTTCTTT. J is TRBJ1-1 and V is TRBV2, with D uncertain. From germline, CDR1 is SNHLY and CDR2 FYNNEI. V dropped 6 bases and J dropped 1 base, with 15 bases sitting between them. This CDR3 comprises 15 residues. Using reference TRBV2 and TRBJ1-1 for the parts outside the CDR3, the full variable domain is EPEVTQTPSHQVTQMGQEVILRCVPISNHLYFYWYRQILGQKVEFLVSFYNNEISEKSEIFDDQFSVERPDGSNFTLKIRSTKLEDSAMYFCASSPPFSRNTEAFFGQGTRLTVV.

This clonotype was found once. The CDR3 DNA reads as TGTGCCACCAGTGGTACTGGTACGCTTCAAGAGACCCAGTACTTC. As protein: CATSGTGTLQETQYF. The V and J genes are TRBV24-1 and TRBJ2-5; D is ambiguous. Deletions cut 5 bases from V and 2 bases from J, with 14 bases between. Germline values: CDR1 KGHDR, CDR2 SFDVKD. CDR3 length: 15 amino acids.

CDR3 sequence reads: CASRREVTAGANVLTF. Written as DNA, the CDR3 is TGCGCCAGCAGAAGGGAGGTTACAGCTGGGGCCAACGTCCTGACTTTC. V usage is TRBV5-1 and J usage is TRBJ2-6, with D possibly being TRBD2 (6 bases). The CDR3 extends over 16 amino acids. Trimming removed 5 bases at V and 2 bases at J, with 14 bases between. Looked up from germline, CDR1 is SGHRS and CDR2 is YFSETQ.

The V and J genes are TRBV30 and TRBJ1-1; 9 bases are a match to TRBD1. This CDR3 comprises 15 residues. Germline V lookup: CDR1 GTSNPN, CDR2 SVGIG (reference sequence). J gave up 5 bases and V 6 bases, and 13 bases lay outside the gene matches. The CDR3 sequence is CACTTPGQGWTEAFF. The CDR3 DNA reads TGTGCCTGCACAACACCGGGACAGGGTTGGACTGAAGCTTTCTTT.

The gene calls are TRBV4-1 and TRBJ2-1; 7 positions match TRBD2. Germline V gives CDR1 MGHRA, CDR2 YSYEKL. This CDR3 is 14 amino acids long. V shed 6 bases, J shed 7 bases, and the junction held 9 bases outside the gene matches. The CDR3 nucleotides are TGCGCCAGCAGGCAAAGAGCGGGGAGAAATGAGCAGTTCTTC. This encodes CASRQRAGRNEQFF.

This clonotype appeared many times. The chain recombines TRBV3-1 with TRBJ1-1, with TRBD1 matching over 8 bases. With 0 bases clipped from V and 5 bases from J, the junction kept 11 bases outside the gene matches. The CDR3 is made up of 17 amino acids. From germline, CDR1 is LGHDT and CDR2 YNNKEL (reference sequence). DNA for the CDR3: TGTGCCAGCAGCCAAGAAAGAAAACCAGGGGGCTTGACTGAAGCTTTCTTT. Translation gives CASSQERKPGGLTEAFF.

The chain combines TRBV7-2 with TRBJ1-4, with D uncertain. V lost 2 bases and J lost 8, with 18 bases in between. Germline lookup yields CDR1 SGHTA and CDR2 FQGNSA. This CDR3 comprises 16 residues. This chain's CDR3 is CASSLNVGPGREKLFF. In nucleotides, the CDR3 is TGTGCCAGCAGCTTAAATGTGGGCCCCGGTCGGGAAAAACTGTTTTTT. Variable domain in full (rest from reference TRBV7-2 and TRBJ1-4): GAGVSQSPSNKVTEKGKDVELRCDPISGHTALYWYRQSLGQGLEFLIYFQGNSAPDKSGLPSDRFSAERTGGSVSTLTIQRTQQEDSAVYLCASSLNVGPGREKLFFGSGTQLSVL.

This clonotype was counted only a few times. The rearrangement joins TRBV20-1 to TRBJ2-3; 10 bases map to TRBD2. The CDR3 covers 16 residues. V shed 7 bases, J shed 5 bases, and the junction held 15 bases outside the gene matches. Germline V CDR1 and CDR2: DFQATT, SNEGSKA (reference sequence). CDR3 region: CSVSGLAGAYKDTQYF. CDR3 bases: TGCAGTGTTTCAGGGCTAGCGGGGGCCTACAAAGATACGCAGTATTTT.